A single sample gave rise to the 9 T cell receptor beta chains below, sequenced in a study of OX40 agonist ivuxolimab in advanced cancers. Clones were sequenced by immunoSEQ multiplex PCR, and TCRdb holds only the in-frame ones, with some missing. Counted here are 78,000 or so clones, roughly nine tenths occurring once; the ten biggest clones make up roughly 0.68%. Sample: CD4+ or CD8+ T cells sorted from blood, taken in a trial of the OX40 agonist ivuxolimab. These receptors all come from an adult with an advanced solid tumor such as melanoma, head and neck, liver or kidney cancer.

The chain joins TRBV28 to TRBJ2-7; D possibly corresponds to TRBD2 (6 bases). CDR3 length: 13 amino acids. Germline lookup yields CDR1 MDHEN and CDR2 SYDVKM. V was trimmed by 4 bases and J by 7 bases, leaving 14 bases between them. The CDR3 protein is CASSSQPAGEQYF. CDR3 nucleotides: TGTGCCAGCAGTTCCCAACCGGCGGGGGAGCAGTACTTC.

The chain carries TRBV28 and TRBJ1-1, with D tentatively TRBD1 (6 bases). Trimming took 2 bases from V and 5 from J, leaving 12 bases between them. This CDR3 has 14 residues. CDR1 and CDR2 (germline): MDHEN, SYDVKM. CDR3 nucleotides: TGTGCCAGCAGTTTAAGAGGGCAGGGGACTGAAGCTTTCTTT. Its translation is CASSLRGQGTEAFF.

The V gene is TRBV2, the J gene TRBJ2-3; TRBD1 aligns across 9 bases. This CDR3 has 15 amino acids. Germline V lookup: CDR1 SNHLY, CDR2 FYNNEI. J gave up 0 bases and V 3 bases, and 1 base lay outside the gene matches. The CDR3 DNA is TGTGCCAGCAGTGATGACAGGGGGAGCACAGATACGCAGTATTTT. It codes for CASSDDRGSTDTQYF.

The chain uses TRBV27 and TRBJ2-2; unclear D gene. Germline V lookup: CDR1 MNHEY, CDR2 SMNVEV (reference sequence). V was shortened by 2 bases and J by 3 bases, with 13 bases between the two germline ends. There are 16 residues in the CDR3. The chain's CDR3 is CASSLRSGIYTGELFF. In DNA, the CDR3 is TGTGCCAGCAGTTTACGCAGTGGAATTTACACCGGGGAGCTGTTTTTT.

This chain's CDR3 is CASSLDSPSGNTIYF. DNA of the CDR3: TGCGCCAGCAGCTTGGACTCCCCCTCTGGAAACACCATATATTTT. The chain joins TRBV5-1 to TRBJ1-3; D gene uncertain. The CDR3 totals 15 residues. CDR1 is SGHRS, CDR2 YFSETQ, per germline. Deletions cut 0 bases from V and 0 bases from J, with 7 bases between.

The chain couples TRBV7-2 to TRBJ2-1, with 8 bases aligning to TRBD1. V was clipped by 2 bases and J by 8 bases; unmatched bases: 2. The germline CDR1 and CDR2 sequences are SGHTA and FQGNSA. The CDR3 consists of 13 residues. The CDR3 loop reads CASSLNRGDEQFF. CDR3 DNA: TGTGCCAGCAGCTTAAACAGGGGGGATGAGCAGTTCTTC.

The genes are TRBV25-1 and TRBJ1-5; D might be TRBD1 (5 bases). The CDR3 contains 17 residues. Germline CDR1 reads MGHDK; CDR2 reads SYGVNS. The V end lost 6 bases, the J end lost 3 bases, and 21 bases lay between the germline ends. The CDR3 protein is CASRPWAGHWANQPQHF. The DNA for the CDR3 is TGTGCCAGCAGGCCTTGGGCGGGGCACTGGGCCAATCAGCCCCAGCATTTT.

This rearrangement joins TRBV4-1 to TRBJ1-3; no clear D gene. V was shortened by 4 bases and J by 0 bases, with 10 bases between the two germline ends. CDR3 length: 15 residues. Germline assignment: CDR1 MGHRA and CDR2 YSYEKL. The chain's CDR3 is CASSRVGNSGNTIYF. DNA for the CDR3: TGCGCCAGCAGCCGAGTCGGGAACTCTGGAAACACCATATATTTT.

The chain uses TRBV7-8 and TRBJ1-4, with TRBD1 as a possible D gene (5 bases). V shed 1 base and J shed 8 bases, with 17 bases lying between them. The length of the CDR3 is 16 residues. The germline V gene has CDR1 SGHVS and CDR2 FQNEAQ. The CDR3 bases are TGTGCCAGCAGCTTAGTGTTAATCCACGAGGGGGAAAAACTGTTTTTT. Its protein is CASSLVLIHEGEKLFF.